The clone carrying this T cell receptor beta chain was seen a few times. It was CD45RO-negative cells, positively selected for CCR7, that made up naive CD8 cells, with terminally differentiated effector memory CD45RA+ cells excluded. This record comes from a study of shared clonotypes between healthy human individuals. The data were produced by immunoSEQ multiplex PCR, yet TCRdb's version contains in-frame clones alone and is incomplete. The table has 2 million to 2.5 million clones, approximately 95% seen once; the top ten hold about 1.1%. J was trimmed by 3 bases and V by 5 bases; bases with no gene match: 6. CDR3 size: 16 residues. Germline V CDR1 and CDR2: MNHEY, SMNVEV (reference sequence).

The receptor comes from a man aged 18 to 35 in good health. The chain combines TRBV27 with TRBJ1-5; 11 positions match TRBD1. The specimen was naive CD8+ T cells sorted from blood. The CDR3 sequence: CASSTRTGGYNQPQHF. As DNA, the CDR3 is TGTGCCAGCAGTACTAGGACAGGGGGCTACAATCAGCCCCAGCATTTT.